Sequencing of this T cell receptor (beta chain) was carried out in a study of blood T cell repertoires in COVID-19. Turning to the study itself: Samples of COVID-19 (acute and convalescent) were obtained from the United States, Italy and Spain. In each case, the material was cDNA or gDNA derived from T cells, B-cell-depleted T cells, or PBMCs.

Per the original methods: Nucleated cell number was recorded as an estimate derived from reference gene primer amplification. The assay was immunoSEQ multiplex PCR, and TCRdb's table has in-frame clones only and misses some. D and trimming come from the DNA, and the V and J calls and clone size come from that table. The sample includes tens of thousands of clones, roughly 86% of them seen just once. This CDR3 is built from 10 residues. V dropped 4 bases and J dropped 8 bases, with 6 bases sitting between them. Germline CDR1 and CDR2: SQVTM and ANQGSEA. The sample was peripheral blood. The rearrangement uses TRBV29-1 and TRBJ1-3; D gene uncertain. The TCR comes from a man in his fifties with active or convalescent COVID-19. The CDR3, as DNA: TGCAGCGTTGTGGGAGACACCATATATTTT. Amino acid sequence: CSVVGDTIYF.